This T cell receptor (beta chain) was profiled in a study of spatial heterogeneity in lung cancer. In the study overall: Each unique TCR and UMI combination was seen more than ten times on average in raw reads.

General study points: Coverage was estimated at approximately 7% of tumor T cells for alpha chains and approximately 14% for beta chains. Tumor mutation counts were tracked by expanded intratumoral alpha and beta TCR counts. Expanded TCRs that were ubiquitous or regional had counts tracking ubiquitous and regional nonsynonymous mutations, respectively.

This clonotype is large within its sample. Its antigen is unknown. The library was prepared for alpha chains; this beta chain is a stray read, so its frequency means little. Time point in this sample: sample taken at primary tumor resection. Researchers sequenced whole RNA taken from tumor, nontumor lung or frozen PBMC without sorting. CDR1 and CDR2 (germline): DFQATT, SNEGSKA (reference sequence). Trimming left V 1 base short and J 11 bases short, with 8 bases between. The CDR3 is made up of 10 amino acids. Each CDR3 protein gets one entry after TCRdb re-called the 5' RACE reads with MiXCR. The table lists more than 3,500 distinct CDR3 sequences, approximately 28% of them singletons, with over 11% in the top ten.

The chain employs TRBV20-1 and TRBJ1-1; D is ambiguous. This material consisted of lung tumor tissue, taken at surgery. The sequence was obtained from a male donor with early-stage non-small cell lung cancer. The CDR3 protein is CSARAPPAFF. The CDR3 coding sequence is TGCAGTGCTAGAGCCCCTCCGGCTTTCTTT.